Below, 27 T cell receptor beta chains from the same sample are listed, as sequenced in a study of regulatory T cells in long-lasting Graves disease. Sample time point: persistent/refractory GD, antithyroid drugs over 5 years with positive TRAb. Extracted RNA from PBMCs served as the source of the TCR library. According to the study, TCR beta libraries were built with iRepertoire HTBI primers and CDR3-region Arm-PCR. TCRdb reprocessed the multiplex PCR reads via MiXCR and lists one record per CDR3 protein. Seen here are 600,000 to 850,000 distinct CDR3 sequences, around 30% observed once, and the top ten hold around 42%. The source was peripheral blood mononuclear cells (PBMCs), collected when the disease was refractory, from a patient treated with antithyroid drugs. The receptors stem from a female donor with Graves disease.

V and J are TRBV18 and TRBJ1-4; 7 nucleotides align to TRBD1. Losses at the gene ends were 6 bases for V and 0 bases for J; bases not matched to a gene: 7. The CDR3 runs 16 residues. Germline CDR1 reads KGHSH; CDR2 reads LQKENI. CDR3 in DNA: TGTGCCAGCTCCCTTGACAGGGCTTCAACTAATGAAAAACTGTTTTTT. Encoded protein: CASSLDRASTNEKLFF.

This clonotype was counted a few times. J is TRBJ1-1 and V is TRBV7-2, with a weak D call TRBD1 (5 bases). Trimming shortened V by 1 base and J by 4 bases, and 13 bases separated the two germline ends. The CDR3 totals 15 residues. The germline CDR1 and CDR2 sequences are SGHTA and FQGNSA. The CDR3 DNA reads TGTGCCAGCAGCTTAGAAAGGGGTATTGGCACTGAAGCTTTCTTT. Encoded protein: CASSLERGIGTEAFF.

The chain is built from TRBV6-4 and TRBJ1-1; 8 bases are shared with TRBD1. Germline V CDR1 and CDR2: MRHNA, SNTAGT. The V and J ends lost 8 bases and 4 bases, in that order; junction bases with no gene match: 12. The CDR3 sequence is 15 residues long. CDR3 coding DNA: TGTGCCAGCCGAGAATCAGGGGGCTTGAGCACTGAAGCTTTCTTT. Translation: CASRESGGLSTEAFF.

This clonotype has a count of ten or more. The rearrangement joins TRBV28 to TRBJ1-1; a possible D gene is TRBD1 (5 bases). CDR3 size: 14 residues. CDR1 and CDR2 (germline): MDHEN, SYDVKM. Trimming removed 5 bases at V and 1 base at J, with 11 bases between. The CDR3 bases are TGTGCCAGCAGTCCTCTGGGGGGGAACACTGAAGCTTTCTTT. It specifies CASSPLGGNTEAFF.

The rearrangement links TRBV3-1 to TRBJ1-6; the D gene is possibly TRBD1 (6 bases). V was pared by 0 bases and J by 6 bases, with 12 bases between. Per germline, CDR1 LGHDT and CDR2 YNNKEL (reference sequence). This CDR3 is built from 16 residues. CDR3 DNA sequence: TGTGCCAGCAGCCAAGAAGGCAGGGGAGCTAATTCACCCCTCCACTTT. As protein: CASSQEGRGANSPLHF.

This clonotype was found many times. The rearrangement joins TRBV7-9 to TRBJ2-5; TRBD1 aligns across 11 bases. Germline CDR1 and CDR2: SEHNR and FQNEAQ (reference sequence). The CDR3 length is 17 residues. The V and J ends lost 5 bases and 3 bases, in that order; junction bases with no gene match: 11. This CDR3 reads CASSAIWDRGKKETQYF. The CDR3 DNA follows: TGTGCCAGCAGCGCTATCTGGGACAGGGGGAAAAAAGAGACCCAGTACTTC.

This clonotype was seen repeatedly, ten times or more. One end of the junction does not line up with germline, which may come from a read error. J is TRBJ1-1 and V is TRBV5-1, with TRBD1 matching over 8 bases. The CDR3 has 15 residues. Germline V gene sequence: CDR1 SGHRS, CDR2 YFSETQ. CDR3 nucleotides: TGTGCCAGCAGCTTAGCGGGGACAGGGAACACTGAAGCTTTCTTT. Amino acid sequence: CASSLAGTGNTEAFF.

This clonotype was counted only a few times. CDR3 sequence reads: CASSSLLDRGQPRSKLFF. The CDR3 region has the DNA TGTGCCAGCAGCAGTTTACTCGACAGGGGACAACCTCGGAGCAAACTGTTTTTT. The J gene is TRBJ1-4, the V gene TRBV6-1; 8 bases agree with TRBD1. This CDR3 region has 18 residues. Per germline, CDR1 MNHNS and CDR2 SASEGT. The junction had 23 bases not matched to a gene; V was cut back by 6 bases and J by 11 bases.

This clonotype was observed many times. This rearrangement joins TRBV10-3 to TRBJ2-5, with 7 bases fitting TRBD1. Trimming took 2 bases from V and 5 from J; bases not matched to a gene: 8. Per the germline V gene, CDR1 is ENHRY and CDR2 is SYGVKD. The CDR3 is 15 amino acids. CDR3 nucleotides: TGTGCCATCAGTGAGACGACAGGGTTCGGGGAGACCCAGTACTTC. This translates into CAISETTGFGETQYF.

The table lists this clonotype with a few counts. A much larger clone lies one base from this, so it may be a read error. The CDR3 loop reads CASSLAGAGEKTQYF. CDR3 coding DNA: TGTGCCAGCAGTTTAGCAGGGGCAGGGGAAAAGACCCAGTACTTC. The V call is TRBV28, the J call TRBJ2-5, with a possible D match to TRBD1 (6 bases). Germline-derived CDR1 and CDR2 are MDHEN and SYDVKM. Trimming cost V 2 bases and J 6 bases, with 16 bases left between them. CDR3 length: 15 residues.

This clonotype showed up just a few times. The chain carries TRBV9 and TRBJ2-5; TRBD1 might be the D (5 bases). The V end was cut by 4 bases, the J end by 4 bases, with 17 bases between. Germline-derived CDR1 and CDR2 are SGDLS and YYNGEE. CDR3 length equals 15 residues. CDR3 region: CASSSTSQGGETQYF. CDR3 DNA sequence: TGTGCCAGCAGCTCCACGTCCCAGGGCGGAGAGACCCAGTACTTC. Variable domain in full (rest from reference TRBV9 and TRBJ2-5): DSGVTQTPKHLITATGQRVTLRCSPRSGDLSVYWYQQSLDQGLQFLIQYYNGEERAKGNILERFSAQQFPDLHSELNLSSLELGDSALYFCASSSTSQGGETQYFGPGTRLLVL.

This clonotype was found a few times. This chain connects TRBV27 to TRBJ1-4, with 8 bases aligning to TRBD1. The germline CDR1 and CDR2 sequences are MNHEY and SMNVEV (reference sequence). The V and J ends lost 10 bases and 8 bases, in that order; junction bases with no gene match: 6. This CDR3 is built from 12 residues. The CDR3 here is CATRTGPEKLFF. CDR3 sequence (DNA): TGTGCCACCCGGACAGGGCCGGAAAAACTGTTTTTT. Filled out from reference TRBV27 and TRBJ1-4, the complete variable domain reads EAQVTQNPRYLITVTGKKLTVTCSQNMNHEYMSWYRQDPGLGLRQIYYSMNVEVTDKGDVPEGYKVSRKEKRNFPLILESPSPNQTSLYFCATRTGPEKLFFGSGTQLSVL.

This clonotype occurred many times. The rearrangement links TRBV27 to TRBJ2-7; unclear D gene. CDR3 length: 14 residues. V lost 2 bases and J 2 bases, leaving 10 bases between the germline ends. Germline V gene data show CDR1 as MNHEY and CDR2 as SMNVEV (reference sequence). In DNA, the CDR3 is TGTGCCAGCAGTTTAGGGTTCGGCACCTACGAGCAGTACTTC. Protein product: CASSLGFGTYEQYF.

CDR3 DNA sequence: TGTGCCAGCAGCCCACCGACTAGCGCTAACTACGAGCAGTACTTC. This translates into CASSPPTSANYEQYF. This chain links TRBV7-9 with TRBJ2-7; TRBD2 matches at 8 bases. Trimming took 5 bases from V and 3 from J; bases not matched to a gene: 9. Germline V gene lookup returns CDR1 SEHNR and CDR2 FQNEAQ (reference sequence). The CDR3 spans 15 residues.

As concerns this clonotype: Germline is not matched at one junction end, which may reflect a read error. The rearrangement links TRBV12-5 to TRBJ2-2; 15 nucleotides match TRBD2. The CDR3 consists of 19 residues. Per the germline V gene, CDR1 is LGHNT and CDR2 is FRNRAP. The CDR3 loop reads CASGFLSGTSGRRTEELFF. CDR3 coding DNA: TGTGCTAGTGGTTTTTTGTCCGGGACTAGCGGGAGGCGGACCGAGGAGCTGTTTTTT.

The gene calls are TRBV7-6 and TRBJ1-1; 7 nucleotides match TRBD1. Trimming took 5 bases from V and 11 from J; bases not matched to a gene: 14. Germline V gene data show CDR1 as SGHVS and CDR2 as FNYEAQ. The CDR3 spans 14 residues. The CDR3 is CASSRGAGGRSAFF. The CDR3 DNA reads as TGTGCCAGCAGCCGTGGCGCAGGGGGAAGAAGTGCTTTCTTT.

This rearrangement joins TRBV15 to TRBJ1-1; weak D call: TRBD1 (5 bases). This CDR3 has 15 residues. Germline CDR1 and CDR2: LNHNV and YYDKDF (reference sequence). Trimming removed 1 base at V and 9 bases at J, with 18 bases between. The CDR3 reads CATSRVGAGSYQAFF. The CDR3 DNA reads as TGTGCCACCAGCAGAGTAGGTGCAGGGAGTTATCAAGCTTTCTTT.

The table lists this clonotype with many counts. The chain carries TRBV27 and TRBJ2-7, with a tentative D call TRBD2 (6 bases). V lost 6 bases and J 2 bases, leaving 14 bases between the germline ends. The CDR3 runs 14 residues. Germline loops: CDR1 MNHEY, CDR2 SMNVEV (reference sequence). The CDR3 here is CASREAGAAYEQYF. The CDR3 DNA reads TGTGCCAGCAGAGAAGCGGGTGCCGCCTACGAGCAGTACTTC.

The CDR3 sequence is CASRIRTALNGYTF. The CDR3 DNA reads as TGTGCCAGCAGAATTAGGACTGCCCTCAATGGCTACACCTTC. The rearrangement uses TRBV6-2 or TRBV6-3 and TRBJ1-2; D remains ambiguous. Germline V lookup: CDR1 MNHEY, CDR2 SVGEGT. CDR3 length: 14 residues. The germline V and J ends were trimmed by 6 bases and 6 bases, with 17 bases remaining between them.

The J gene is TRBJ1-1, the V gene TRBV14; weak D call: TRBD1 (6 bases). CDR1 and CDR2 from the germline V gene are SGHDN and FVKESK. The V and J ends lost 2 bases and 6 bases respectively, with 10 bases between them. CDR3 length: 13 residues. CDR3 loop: CASSQLGGSEAFF. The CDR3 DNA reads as TGTGCCAGCAGCCAACTAGGGGGATCTGAAGCTTTCTTT.

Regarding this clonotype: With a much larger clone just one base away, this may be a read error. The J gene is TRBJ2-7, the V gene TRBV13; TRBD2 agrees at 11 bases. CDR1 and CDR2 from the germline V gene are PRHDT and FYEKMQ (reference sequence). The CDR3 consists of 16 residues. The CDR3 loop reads CAGSVDGGLADYEQYF. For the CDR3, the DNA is TGTGCCGGCAGCGTAGACGGGGGACTAGCGGACTACGAGCAGTACTTC.

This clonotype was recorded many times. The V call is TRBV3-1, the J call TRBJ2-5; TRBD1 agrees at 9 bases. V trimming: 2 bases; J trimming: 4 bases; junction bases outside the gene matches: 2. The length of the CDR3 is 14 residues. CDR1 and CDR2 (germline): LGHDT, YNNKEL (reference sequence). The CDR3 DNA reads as TGTGCCAGCAGCCAACCGGACAGGGGAGAGACCCAGTACTTC. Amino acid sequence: CASSQPDRGETQYF.

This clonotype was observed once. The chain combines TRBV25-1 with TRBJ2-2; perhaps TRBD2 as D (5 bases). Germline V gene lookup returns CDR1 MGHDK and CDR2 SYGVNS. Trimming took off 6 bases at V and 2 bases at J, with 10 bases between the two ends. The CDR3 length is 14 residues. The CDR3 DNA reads TGTGCCAGCAGGGACTTCGTAAACACCGGGGAGCTGTTTTTT. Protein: CASRDFVNTGELFF.

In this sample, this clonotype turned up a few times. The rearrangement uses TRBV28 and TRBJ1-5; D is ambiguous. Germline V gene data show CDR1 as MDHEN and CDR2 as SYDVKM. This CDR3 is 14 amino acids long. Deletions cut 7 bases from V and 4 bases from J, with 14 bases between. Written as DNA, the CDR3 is TGTGCCAGCACCTCCCCCGAGAGAAATCAGCCCCAGCATTTT. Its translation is CASTSPERNQPQHF.

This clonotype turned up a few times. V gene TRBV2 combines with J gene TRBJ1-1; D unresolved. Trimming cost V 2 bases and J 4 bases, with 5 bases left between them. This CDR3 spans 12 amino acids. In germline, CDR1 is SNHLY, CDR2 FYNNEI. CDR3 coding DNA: TGTGCCAGCAGTGAATGGGCCACTGAAGCTTTCTTT. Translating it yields CASSEWATEAFF.

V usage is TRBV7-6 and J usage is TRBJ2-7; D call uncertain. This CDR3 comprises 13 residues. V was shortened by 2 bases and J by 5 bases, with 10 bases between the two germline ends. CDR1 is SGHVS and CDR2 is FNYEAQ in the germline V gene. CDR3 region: CASSLRVGNEQYF. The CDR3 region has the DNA TGTGCCAGCAGCTTAAGGGTGGGGAACGAGCAGTACTTC.

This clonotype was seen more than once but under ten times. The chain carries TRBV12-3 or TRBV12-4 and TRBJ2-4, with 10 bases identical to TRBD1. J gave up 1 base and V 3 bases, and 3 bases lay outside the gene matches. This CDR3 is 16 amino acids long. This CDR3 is CASSFRQGAAKNIQYF. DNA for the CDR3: TGTGCCAGCAGTTTCCGACAGGGGGCGGCCAAAAACATTCAGTACTTC.